The 20 T cell receptor beta chains listed next were all sequenced from one sample in a study of vaccination and CD4 T cells after COVID-19. These TCRs' antigens remain unknown. Sequenced with the Oncomine TCR Beta short-read assay was DNA taken from cultured CD4+ T cells. TCRdb called the PCR reads again in MiXCR, with one record for every CDR3 protein. The sample lists roughly 12,000 distinct CDR3 sequences; approximately 50% were seen once. Treatment in this sample: approximately nine-day PBMC culture with coronavirus spike peptide pools or control peptides (ViraFEST assay). Sequencing used CD4+ T cells from blood, cultured in vitro. The receptors derive from a human donor who had recovered from COVID-19.

The table lists this clonotype with a count of one. The chain carries TRBV5-1 and TRBJ1-3; D gene unclear. The CDR3 runs to 14 residues. V was shortened by 0 bases and J by 0 bases, with 4 bases between the two germline ends. The germline CDR1 and CDR2 sequences are SGHRS and YFSETQ. The CDR3, as DNA: TGCGCCAGCAGCTTGGGGAGCTCTGGAAACACCATATATTTT. Translation: CASSLGSSGNTIYF.

This clonotype has only one observation. V and J are TRBV11-2 and TRBJ2-3, with 7 bases matching TRBD2. The V gene's germline CDR1 is SGHAT and CDR2 FQNNGV. V lost 5 bases, J lost 4 bases, and 9 bases stayed unmatched. This CDR3 has 15 amino acids. CDR3 amino acids: CASSRDGGGPDTQYF. The CDR3 DNA reads TGTGCCAGCAGCCGGGACGGGGGAGGGCCAGATACGCAGTATTTT.

The chain combines TRBV18 with TRBJ2-7; D remains ambiguous. The germline gives CDR1 KGHSH, CDR2 LQKENI. V lost 2 bases and J 2 bases, leaving 7 bases between the germline ends. The CDR3 totals 13 residues. DNA of the CDR3: TGTGCCAGCTCACCAACGGACCCCTACGAGCAGTACTTC. Residues: CASSPTDPYEQYF.

The chain combines TRBV6-1 with TRBJ1-2; maybe TRBD1 (5 bases). This CDR3 has 16 residues. The germline V gene encodes CDR1 MNHNS and CDR2 SASEGT. Deletions cut 3 bases from V and 5 bases from J, with 19 bases between. In nucleotides, the CDR3 is TGTGCCAGCAGTGATACCGGGACGGGGAGGTTGTATGGCTACACCTTC. Translation gives CASSDTGTGRLYGYTF.

This sequence joins TRBV7-2 and TRBJ1-3, with D unresolved. Germline CDR1 and CDR2: SGHTA and FQGNSA. The CDR3 runs to 14 residues. V was pared by 2 bases and J by 0 bases, with 5 bases between. The CDR3 DNA reads as TGTGCCAGCAGCTTATACAGCTCTGGAAACACCATATATTTT. This sequence encodes CASSLYSSGNTIYF.

This clonotype has more than one count but fewer than ten. V is TRBV20-1 and J is TRBJ2-7; D possibly corresponds to TRBD2 (6 bases). The CDR3 consists of 16 residues. With 0 bases removed from V and 4 bases from J, the gap between germline ends came to 19 bases. Germline CDR1 and CDR2: DFQATT and SNEGSKA (reference sequence). The CDR3 DNA sequence: TGCAGTGCTAGAGACCCTCTCGGGAAAGGGACTTACGAGCAGTACTTC. Protein sequence: CSARDPLGKGTYEQYF.

J is TRBJ1-5 and V is TRBV7-2, with 7 bases matching TRBD1. Germline loops: CDR1 SGHTA, CDR2 FQGNSA. The CDR3 extends over 16 amino acids. Unmatched junction bases numbered 12, after V lost 5 bases and J lost 5 bases. This CDR3 is CASSPPGTASYQPQHF. The DNA of the CDR3 is TGTGCCAGCAGCCCCCCTGGGACAGCCTCCTATCAGCCCCAGCATTTT.

The chain recombines TRBV20-1 with TRBJ2-1, with D perhaps matching TRBD2 (7 bases). The CDR3 is 17 residues long. The germline gives CDR1 DFQATT, CDR2 SNEGSKA (reference sequence). V dropped 5 bases and J dropped 5 bases, with 25 bases sitting between them. This CDR3 reads CSAFGGGGYRIHNEQFF. DNA of the CDR3: TGCAGTGCTTTCGGGGGAGGGGGATATCGGATACACAATGAGCAGTTCTTC.

The chain employs TRBV6-1 and TRBJ2-5, with TRBD2 as a possible D gene (7 bases). The CDR3 is 14 residues long. V was pared by 8 bases and J by 2 bases, with 15 bases between. Germline V CDR1 and CDR2: MNHNS, SASEGT. Here the CDR3 reads CASCYRGGQETQYF. The DNA for the CDR3 is TGTGCCAGCTGCTATAGGGGGGGGCAAGAGACCCAGTACTTC.

V and J are TRBV15 and TRBJ2-5, with 10 nucleotides matching TRBD1. V shed 3 bases and J 5 bases; nucleotides not matched to a gene: 3. The CDR3 covers 14 residues. CDR1 is LNHNV and CDR2 is YYDKDF in the germline V gene (reference sequence). CDR3 region: CATSRTGGWETQYF. Written as DNA, the CDR3 is TGTGCCACCAGCAGGACAGGGGGCTGGGAGACCCAGTACTTC. Variable domain in full (rest from reference TRBV15 and TRBJ2-5): DAMVIQNPRYQVTQFGKPVTLSCSQTLNHNVMYWYQQKSSQAPKLLFHYYDKDFNNEADTPDNFQSRRPNTSFCFLDIRSPGLGDTAMYLCATSRTGGWETQYFGPGTRLLVL.

This clonotype was seen only a few times. The chain links TRBV28 to TRBJ1-2; no reliable D call. V was clipped by 6 bases and J by 2 bases, with 7 bases between them. CDR3 length: 12 amino acids. Germline V gene data show CDR1 as MDHEN and CDR2 as SYDVKM. The DNA for the CDR3 is TGTGCCAGCAGGTCAGCGAACTATGGCTACACCTTC. This translates into CASRSANYGYTF.

DNA for the CDR3: TGTGCCAGCAGCTTAAGGGACGAGGGAGGTGAAGCTTTCTTT. Encoded protein: CASSLRDEGGEAFF. V is TRBV7-6 and J is TRBJ1-1, with D maybe TRBD1 (5 bases). Trimming cost V 2 bases and J 7 bases, with 14 bases left between them. The CDR3 extends over 14 amino acids. Germline CDR1 reads SGHVS; CDR2 reads FNYEAQ.

The chain employs TRBV6-1 and TRBJ1-5; D is ambiguous. The germline gives CDR1 MNHNS, CDR2 SASEGT. V shed 6 bases and J shed 2 bases, with 8 bases lying between them. The CDR3 extends over 13 amino acids. The CDR3 region is CASRGSRNQPQHF. The DNA for the CDR3 is TGTGCCAGCAGAGGATCACGCAATCAGCCCCAGCATTTT.

The genes are TRBV4-1 and TRBJ2-2; unclear D gene. The germline V and J ends were trimmed by 4 bases and 5 bases, with 8 bases remaining between them. CDR3 length equals 13 residues. Germline V lookup: CDR1 MGHRA, CDR2 YSYEKL. DNA for the CDR3: TGCGCCAGCAGCCCCCAACAGACCGGGGAGCTGTTTTTT. This sequence encodes CASSPQQTGELFF.

V usage is TRBV18 and J usage is TRBJ1-5; D is possibly TRBD1 (6 bases). The ends were cut back, 1 base at V and 8 bases at J, with 9 bases in the middle. Germline values: CDR1 KGHSH, CDR2 LQKENI. The CDR3 loop spans 13 amino acids. The CDR3 DNA reads as TGTGCCAGCTCACCACGGGACACGGAGCCCCAGCATTTT. It encodes CASSPRDTEPQHF.

V and J are TRBV5-8 and TRBJ1-5; TRBD1 agrees at 7 bases. Germline assignment: CDR1 SGHTS and CDR2 YDEGEE. The CDR3 sequence is 13 residues long. V lost 4 bases, J lost 6 bases, and 4 bases stayed unmatched. The chain's CDR3 is CASSSRGGQPQHF. Here the CDR3 DNA reads TGTGCCAGCAGCAGCAGGGGGGGTCAGCCCCAGCATTTT.

V gene TRBV9 combines with J gene TRBJ2-5; D gene uncertain. Germline loops: CDR1 SGDLS, CDR2 YYNGEE. The CDR3 has 13 amino acids. Trimming cost V 1 base and J 5 bases, with 9 bases left between them. CDR3 sequence: CASSVSPQETQYF. CDR3 in DNA: TGTGCCAGCAGCGTATCTCCTCAGGAGACCCAGTACTTC.

The V call is TRBV4-1, the J call TRBJ1-2, with 12 positions matching TRBD1. V gave up 4 bases and J gave up 2 bases; unmatched junction bases: 8. Germline lookup yields CDR1 MGHRA and CDR2 YSYEKL. The CDR3 is made up of 17 amino acids. CDR3 DNA: TGCGCCAGCAGCCGTACCGGGACAGGGGGCTTAAACTATGGCTACACCTTC. Translated: CASSRTGTGGLNYGYTF.

A remark on this clonotype: An end of the junction does not agree with germline; a read error may underlie this. The genes are TRBV12-3 or TRBV12-4 and TRBJ2-3; tentative D call: TRBD2 (6 bases). This CDR3 contains 14 residues. CDR3 DNA: TGTGCCAACAGTTTAGGTCGGGAGTTAGATACGCAGTATTTT. It is translated as CANSLGRELDTQYF.

The CDR3, as DNA: TGCAGTGCTAGTGGGGGGACTAGTATTCTAAATGAGCAGTTCTTC. This encodes CSASGGTSILNEQFF. J is TRBJ2-1 and V is TRBV20-1; 8 bases are a match to TRBD2. The J segment lost 7 bases and the V segment lost 3 bases, leaving 11 bases of the junction unmatched. The CDR3 is made up of 15 amino acids. Per germline, CDR1 DFQATT and CDR2 SNEGSKA (reference sequence).